The 2 T cell receptor beta chains below come from one sample, sequenced in a study of blood T cell repertoires in COVID-19. Clones were read by immunoSEQ multiplex PCR, and TCRdb kept only the in-frame ones, dropping some. The data contain fewer than 200,000 clones, over 60% of them seen just once; the ten biggest clones take up 26%. The material sequenced was peripheral blood. The receptors originated from a woman aged 70-85 years with acute or convalescent COVID-19.

The chain uses TRBV19 and TRBJ1-2; TRBD1 agrees at 7 bases. The CDR3 is made up of 16 amino acids. Germline V gene lookup returns CDR1 LNHDA and CDR2 SQIVND (reference sequence). V shed 3 bases, J shed 4 bases, and the junction held 11 bases outside the gene matches. The CDR3 DNA sequence: TGTGCCAGTAGTATTCGGACAGGTTACGAGTTCTATGGCTACACCTTC. Protein product: CASSIRTGYEFYGYTF.

The CDR3 protein is CASSQPGLAGNNEQFF. The DNA of the CDR3 is TGTGCCAGCAGCCAACCGGGACTAGCGGGAAACAATGAGCAGTTCTTC. The chain is built from TRBV7-3 and TRBJ2-1; 13 bases agree with TRBD2. The germline gives CDR1 SGHTA, CDR2 FQGTGA. After removal of 5 bases from V and 5 bases from J, the junction contained 6 bases not matched to a gene. The CDR3 extends over 16 amino acids.